This T cell receptor (beta chain) was profiled in a study of CD4 T cells in relation to SARS-CoV-2 and coronaviruses. This clone turned up a few times. Its antigen remains unidentified. There are 15 residues in the CDR3. V was clipped by 4 bases and J by 8 bases, with 16 bases between them. Looked up from germline, CDR1 is SGHNT and CDR2 is YYREEE (reference sequence). Assay used: immunoSEQ multiplex PCR; TCRdb lists only in-frame clones, some missing. Among some 30,000 clones listed, around 76% were seen once. The unexposed donors gave CD4+ T cells in about 2010-2019, prior to COVID-19. CD4+ T cells were isolated from the cells after around 11 days of culture.

The sequencing sample was made of CD4+ T cells from PBMCs, cultured in vitro. V gene TRBV5-4 combines with J gene TRBJ1-6; D unclear. This clonotype originated in a human donor in good health. For the CDR3, the DNA is TGTGCCAGCAGCCTCCTCGGGTCTGATTATTCACCCCTCCACTTT. Protein sequence: CASSLLGSDYSPLHF.